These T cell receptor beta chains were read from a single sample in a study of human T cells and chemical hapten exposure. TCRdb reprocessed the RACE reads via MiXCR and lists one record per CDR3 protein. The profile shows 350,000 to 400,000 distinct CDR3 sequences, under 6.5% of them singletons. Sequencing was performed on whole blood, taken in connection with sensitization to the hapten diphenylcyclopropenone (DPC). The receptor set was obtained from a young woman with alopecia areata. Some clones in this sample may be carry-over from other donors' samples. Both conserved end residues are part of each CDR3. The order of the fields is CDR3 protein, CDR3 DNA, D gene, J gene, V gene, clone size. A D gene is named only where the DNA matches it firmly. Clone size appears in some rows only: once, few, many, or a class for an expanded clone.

cdr3_aa: CSARDLSLAGGPSTDTQYF
cdr3_nt: TGCAGTGCTAGAGATTTATCGTTAGCGGGAGGTCCTAGCACAGATACGCAGTATTTT
d_call: TRBD2
j_call: TRBJ2-3
v_call: TRBV20-1
clone_size: .

cdr3_aa: CASSLGDRVEEKLFF
cdr3_nt: TGTGCCAGCAGCTTAGGGGACAGGGTGGAGGAAAAACTGTTTTTT
d_call: TRBD1
j_call: TRBJ1-4
v_call: TRBV7-9
clone_size: few

cdr3_aa: CASSPSAGQETEAFF
cdr3_nt: TGTGCCAGCTCACCATCGGCAGGTCAGGAGACTGAAGCTTTCTTT
d_call: .
j_call: TRBJ1-1
v_call: TRBV18
clone_size: few

cdr3_aa: CASSVGTQSTDTQYF
cdr3_nt: TGTGCCAGCAGCGTAGGGACCCAAAGCACAGATACGCAGTATTTT
d_call: .
j_call: TRBJ2-3
v_call: TRBV9
clone_size: few

cdr3_aa: CASSVEGGASYGYTF
cdr3_nt: TGTGCCAGCAGCGTAGAAGGGGGGGCGAGCTATGGCTACACCTTC
d_call: .
j_call: TRBJ1-2
v_call: TRBV9
clone_size: few

cdr3_aa: CASSPENVENYGYTF
cdr3_nt: TGTGCCAGCTCACCCGAGAACGTGGAGAACTATGGCTACACCTTC
d_call: .
j_call: TRBJ1-2
v_call: TRBV18
clone_size: many

cdr3_aa: CSALSGSMADTQYF
cdr3_nt: TGCAGTGCCCTCTCGGGTAGTATGGCAGATACGCAGTATTTT
d_call: .
j_call: TRBJ2-3
v_call: TRBV20-1
clone_size: few

cdr3_aa: CASSLSGPYGYTF
cdr3_nt: TGTGCCAGCAGCTTATCAGGACCCTATGGCTACACCTTC
d_call: .
j_call: TRBJ1-2
v_call: TRBV7-2
clone_size: many

cdr3_aa: CASSPLFSYTGELFF
cdr3_nt: TGTGCCAGCTCACCATTGTTCAGCTACACCGGGGAGCTGTTTTTT
d_call: .
j_call: TRBJ2-2
v_call: TRBV18
clone_size: .

cdr3_aa: CASSFTGGEDYGYTF
cdr3_nt: TGTGCCAGCAGCTTCACAGGGGGCGAGGACTATGGCTACACCTTC
d_call: TRBD1
j_call: TRBJ1-2
v_call: TRBV7-2
clone_size: many

cdr3_aa: CASSLARVAFF
cdr3_nt: TGTGCCAGCAGCTTAGCACGGGTAGCTTTCTTT
d_call: .
j_call: TRBJ1-1
v_call: TRBV13
clone_size: .

cdr3_aa: CASSPRLAGGLGIYNEQFF
cdr3_nt: TGTGCCAGCAGCCCGAGACTAGCGGGGGGGCTCGGTATCTACAATGAGCAGTTCTTC
d_call: TRBD2
j_call: TRBJ2-1
v_call: TRBV7-8
clone_size: .

cdr3_aa: CASSWEGTGGVLFF
cdr3_nt: TGCGCCAGCAGCTGGGAAGGGACAGGCGGTGTCCTGTTCTTC
d_call: TRBD1
j_call: TRBJ2-1
v_call: TRBV5-1
clone_size: few

cdr3_aa: CASSHITESPLHF
cdr3_nt: TGCGCCAGCAGCCATATAACGGAATCACCCCTCCACTTT
d_call: .
j_call: TRBJ1-6
v_call: TRBV4-1
clone_size: many

cdr3_aa: CASSHPGREQYF
cdr3_nt: TGTGCCAGCAGTCACCCGGGGCGCGAGCAGTACTTC
d_call: .
j_call: TRBJ2-7
v_call: TRBV6-6
clone_size: .

cdr3_aa: CASGRYQETQYF
cdr3_nt: TGTGCCAGCGGGAGATATCAAGAGACCCAGTACTTC
d_call: .
j_call: TRBJ2-5
v_call: TRBV27
clone_size: .

cdr3_aa: CASSLVGEGTEAFF
cdr3_nt: TGTGCCAGCAGCTTAGTAGGGGAGGGGACTGAAGCTTTCTTT
d_call: .
j_call: TRBJ1-1
v_call: TRBV7-2
clone_size: many

cdr3_aa: CSVDRTGSYGYTF
cdr3_nt: TGCAGCGTTGATAGGACAGGGAGCTATGGCTACACCTTC
d_call: TRBD1
j_call: TRBJ1-2
v_call: TRBV29-1
clone_size: many

cdr3_aa: CASSDQVYNEQFF
cdr3_nt: TGTGCCAGCAGTGACCAAGTTTACAATGAGCAGTTCTTC
d_call: .
j_call: TRBJ2-1
v_call: TRBV2
clone_size: many

cdr3_aa: CATSALGGGLANTGELFF
cdr3_nt: TGTGCCACCAGTGCCCTGGGGGGGGGCCTCGCGAACACCGGGGAGCTGTTTTTT
d_call: .
j_call: TRBJ2-2
v_call: TRBV24-1
clone_size: many

cdr3_aa: CASSLSTGGSRLSYNSPLHF
cdr3_nt: TGTGCCAGCAGTTTATCAACAGGGGGCAGTCGCCTCTCCTATAATTCACCCCTCCACTTT
d_call: TRBD1
j_call: TRBJ1-6
v_call: TRBV27
clone_size: many

cdr3_aa: CASSRTEQAWSSYEQYF
cdr3_nt: TGTGCCAGCAGCCGGACAGAACAGGCGTGGAGCTCCTACGAGCAGTACTTC
d_call: .
j_call: TRBJ2-7
v_call: TRBV7-8
clone_size: .

cdr3_aa: CASSPPIVTDTQYF
cdr3_nt: TGTGCCAGCTCACCGCCAATAGTTACAGATACGCAGTATTTT
d_call: .
j_call: TRBJ2-3
v_call: TRBV18
clone_size: .

cdr3_aa: CASRTGGPGELFF
cdr3_nt: TGTGCCAGCAGGACAGGGGGTCCCGGGGAGCTGTTTTTT
d_call: TRBD1
j_call: TRBJ2-2
v_call: TRBV6-5
clone_size: .

cdr3_aa: CASSSPPGAGSNTEAFF
cdr3_nt: TGTGCCAGCAGTTCCCCGCCCGGGGCCGGGTCGAACACTGAAGCTTTCTTT
d_call: .
j_call: TRBJ1-1
v_call: TRBV28
clone_size: many

cdr3_aa: CSVDMDGKTEAFF
cdr3_nt: TGCAGCGTTGATATGGACGGGAAAACTGAAGCTTTCTTT
d_call: .
j_call: TRBJ1-1
v_call: TRBV29-1
clone_size: many

cdr3_aa: CASSQASGGIYEQFF
cdr3_nt: TGTGCCAGCAGCCAAGCTAGCGGGGGAATCTATGAGCAGTTCTTC
d_call: TRBD2
j_call: TRBJ2-1
v_call: TRBV3-1
clone_size: few

cdr3_aa: CASSEALNIQYF
cdr3_nt: TGTGCCAGCAGTGAAGCATTGAACATTCAGTACTTC
d_call: .
j_call: TRBJ2-4
v_call: TRBV6-1
clone_size: .